This T cell receptor (beta chain) derives from a study of Ad26.COV2.S vaccination and SARS-CoV-2 variants. Germline V gives CDR1 SGHAT, CDR2 FQNNGV. Trimming cost V 2 bases and J 5 bases, with 3 bases left between them. The CDR3 consists of 11 residues. Libraries were prepared by immunoSEQ multiplex PCR; TCRdb keeps only in-frame clonotypes and omits some of them. The sample holds roughly 510,000 clones, about 83% seen once. Indicated treatment: around 19 received Ad26.COV2.S at low or high dose, single or two shots; roughly five received placebo; per-sample allocation not given. Samples analyzed were those drawn on day 63 after the first vaccine or placebo injection.

The source of this sequence is a person between 18 and 65 years old who received the Ad26.COV2.S COVID-19 vaccine or a placebo. Sample: peripheral blood, taken in a trial of Ad26.COV2.S vaccine versus placebo. This chain links TRBV11-2 with TRBJ2-5; no clear D. The CDR3 loop is CASSLSETQYF. The CDR3 nucleotides are TGTGCCAGCAGCTTAAGTGAGACCCAGTACTTC.